This T cell receptor beta chain was identified during a study of shared clonotypes between healthy human individuals (dated by TCRdb to the early 2020s). General notes on the study: Two women and a few men aged 18 to 49 years were included in the cohort. For each donor, CD4 naive and CD4 memory were each given three plates, CD8 naive was given two plates, and CD8 memory was given one plate. To estimate repertoire size and how much clonotype sharing occurs between individuals, the study deeply sequenced the blood TCR repertoires of five or six healthy adults. To increase sequencing depth and limit assay-specific biases, different laboratories used diverse techniques to prepare libraries and sequence TCR repertoires. Per donor, leukapheresis produced somewhere between about 0.8 and 9 billion PBMCs.

Using the deep immunoSEQ assay, TCR CDR3 regions were amplified from genomic DNA by multiplex PCR. Extracted genomic DNA from each cell subset was distributed evenly across all wells of several immunoSEQ 96-well plates, and each plate was treated as a replicate. For sorted subsets, about 220 ng of genomic DNA, equivalent to 25,000 to 35,000 T cell genomes, went into each replicate PCR. The purified libraries were quantified using a Qubit 3.0 fluorometer, sized with a Bioanalyzer 2100, and then quantified again using the KAPA Library Quantification kit. Each immunoSEQ 96-well plate was sequenced on its own single-read 150-cycle Illumina NextSeq 550 flow cell. Under the source paper's analysis protocol: The immunoSEQ output contained only junctional sequences without quality scores, so filtering could not match that applied to full-length reads. Sequences were annotated with PyIR, a Python wrapper for IgBLAST v1.9, and V/J genes and CDR3 were assigned using IMGT germline references. Reads were removed for weak V/J assignments (E-value above 1e-6), missing CDR3, stop codons, out-of-frame junctions, or ambiguous translated residues. V3J clonotypes were defined by identical inferred V gene, J gene, and CDR3 amino acid sequence. The percentage overlap between two repertoires was calculated by dividing the number of shared unique clonotypes by the size of the smaller repertoire. RTK rarefaction, the Chao1 estimator, and Recon v2.1 estimates of unobserved clonotypes were used to assess repertoire richness. For all TCRbeta clonotypes obtained by the gDNA method from a few donors, generation probabilities were computed with OLGA. Held by TCRdb, this immuneACCESS table contains in-frame sequences only and omits some clones. Under half of the omission traces to an unresolved V gene where checked; the cause of the rest is unknown. V and J calls and clone size are given by that table; D and trimming were obtained from the DNA. The sample includes a few hundred thousand clones, with approximately 65% observed a single time. Around 10% of the sample is held by the ten biggest clonotypes.

As for this clone: Its antigen specificity is not known. Base qualities are not at hand, and no much larger clone is one base apart.

Donors were healthy HIV-negative adults with no recently reported acute infections or vaccinations. Only Caucasian adults living in Nashville, Tennessee, USA were represented among the donors. Magnetic negative selection was used to enrich CD4+ T cells, after which naive cells were positively selected on CD45RA and the negative fraction became the memory subset. Blood was collected by leukapheresis, and PBMCs were isolated by Ficoll-Histopaque density gradient centrifugation and then cryopreserved in liquid nitrogen vapor phase. Purity and quantity of every magnetically sorted T cell population were checked by analytical flow cytometry. Genomic DNA was isolated from every sorted fraction and measured by UV absorbance on a Nanodrop 2000c. Study-wide findings and limitations: Naive subsets generally had larger estimated clonotype richness than memory subsets did. Pairwise subsampling led to the expectation that sequencing depth would affect the degree of clonotype sharing among donors. Clonotypes shared by all four sorted-subset donors showed higher generation probabilities than non-shared clonotypes. Because the study included only a small number of donors, the genetic and exposure-history diversity represented was limited. When several donors were compared, the shared fraction of clonotypes was approximately 5% for naive CD4, around 4% for naive CD8, 2% to 2.5% for memory CD4, and 0.4% for memory CD8. Sampling was limited to blood, and TCR repertoires in tissue likely differ from TCR repertoires in blood. Even with the large sequencing depth, rarefaction of the sorted-subset datasets indicated that sequencing was incomplete.

Sequencing was done on a sample of memory CD4+ T cells sorted from blood. The intended sense of this specimen's cell subset or site label: CD45RA-negative fraction. This sequence originates from a young man in good health.

This receptor carries the CDR3 CASSSSNLVGRSNYEQYF. The DNA sequence is given as TGTGCCAGCAGCTCATCAAATCTCGTGGGCAGGAGCAACTACGAGCAGTACTTC. Recombination linked TRBV11-2 to TRBJ2-7, with the D gene too uncertain to name. Relative to germline, V is 4 bases shorter and J is 3 bases shorter, with 25 bases between their ends. Counted from cysteine to phenylalanine, this CDR3 has 18 amino acids. Just CDR3 DNA is preserved here, 54 bases in frame from base 1. CDR1 and CDR2 are read off the germline V gene as SGHAT and FQNNGV.